This TCR beta chain was recorded in a study of control samples from healthy donors and cancer patients. The CDR3 is made up of 17 amino acids. Germline V gives CDR1 MGHRA, CDR2 YSYEKL. V lost 1 base and J lost 4, with 19 bases in between. The repertoire was sequenced with immunoSEQ multiplex PCR; TCRdb's copy has only in-frame clones and lacks some. The data contain around 200,000 clones, approximately 92% of them singletons. Sequences were obtained from blood. The chain is built from TRBV4-1 and TRBJ1-2; D remains ambiguous. This sequence was found in a man aged 18-30 years in good health. The DNA of the CDR3 is TGCGCCAGCAGCCAAGGAGAGGCCTGGAGGCGGATCTATGGCTACACCTTC. Translating gives CASSQGEAWRRIYGYTF.